The 25 T cell receptor beta chains given below trace back to one sample, sequenced in a study of blood T cell repertoires in COVID-19. Sequenced by immunoSEQ multiplex PCR; TCRdb stores in-frame clones only, minus some. Of 190,000 or so clones listed, around 86% were seen once; the top ten hold approximately 2.5%. Material: peripheral blood. These receptors all stem from a man between 40 and 49 years old with active or convalescent COVID-19.

The chain has TRBV24-1 and TRBJ2-3, with D possibly matching TRBD2 (6 bases). The CDR3 has 14 amino acids. The germline V and J ends were trimmed by 0 bases and 5 bases, with 8 bases remaining between them. The germline V gene encodes CDR1 KGHDR and CDR2 SFDVKD. The CDR3: CATSDLKAGDTQYF. The CDR3 DNA is TGTGCCACCAGTGATTTGAAAGCGGGAGATACGCAGTATTTT.

The chain employs TRBV7-2 and TRBJ2-1; TRBD2 might be the D (6 bases). Trimming took off 4 bases at V and 4 bases at J, with 17 bases between the two ends. In germline, CDR1 is SGHTA, CDR2 FQGNSA. The CDR3 length is 16 residues. Written as DNA, the CDR3 is TGTGCCAGCAGCTCGGGCGTGGACTATATATACAATGAGCAGTTCTTC. Its translation: CASSSGVDYIYNEQFF.

This clone has just a few counts. This chain joins TRBV5-1 and TRBJ1-1; D gene ambiguous. Trimming took off 2 bases at V and 4 bases at J, with 9 bases between the two ends. The germline gives CDR1 SGHRS, CDR2 YFSETQ. The CDR3 length is 13 residues. The chain's CDR3 is CASSFVVATEAFF. CDR3 nucleotide sequence: TGCGCCAGCAGCTTTGTGGTGGCCACTGAAGCTTTCTTT.

This chain links TRBV4-2 with TRBJ2-5; D is undetermined. This CDR3 contains 15 residues. From germline, CDR1 is LGHNA and CDR2 YNFKEQ. V dropped 4 bases and J dropped 4 bases, with 16 bases sitting between them. As DNA, the CDR3 is TGTGCCAGCAGCCCCTCAGGTAGAGAAATAGAGACCCAGTACTTC. Amino acids: CASSPSGREIETQYF.

The rearrangement links TRBV28 to TRBJ2-6, with D maybe TRBD2 (6 bases). Germline lookup yields CDR1 MDHEN and CDR2 SYDVKM. The germline V and J ends were trimmed by 7 bases and 1 base, with 8 bases remaining between them. The CDR3 has 14 amino acids. In DNA, the CDR3 is TGTGCCAGCATTGCGGGGTCTGGGGCCAACGTCCTGACTTTC. Translating gives CASIAGSGANVLTF.

The table lists this clone with a few counts. Additional DNA sequences in this sample encode the identical CDR3. V usage is TRBV19 and J usage is TRBJ1-2, with D tentatively TRBD1 (6 bases). Trimming cost V 1 base and J 7 bases, with 7 bases left between them. CDR1 is LNHDA and CDR2 is SQIVND in the germline V gene (reference sequence). The CDR3 is made up of 12 amino acids. CDR3 sequence reads: CASSIAGVGYTF. The CDR3 nucleotides read TGTGCCAGTAGTATAGCAGGGGTTGGCTACACCTTC.

CDR3 sequence (DNA): TGTGCCAGCAGTCGACAGGGGGCGCACACTGAAGCTTTCTTT. As protein: CASSRQGAHTEAFF. The gene calls are TRBV5-4 and TRBJ1-1; 10 nucleotides align to TRBD1. V gave up 5 bases and J gave up 3 bases; unmatched junction bases: 4. Per the germline V gene, CDR1 is SGHNT and CDR2 is YYREEE (reference sequence). The CDR3 is made up of 14 amino acids.

The rearrangement joins TRBV9 to TRBJ2-3; a weak D match, TRBD2 (5 bases). The CDR3 length is 14 residues. The germline CDR1 and CDR2 sequences are SGDLS and YYNGEE. Trimming removed 3 bases from V and 0 bases from J, with 8 bases in between. The CDR3 nucleotides are TGTGCCAGCAGCGCCGGACTGAGCACAGATACGCAGTATTTT. It specifies CASSAGLSTDTQYF. The entire variable domain, with the rest obtained from reference TRBV9 and TRBJ2-3, is as follows: DSGVTQTPKHLITATGQRVTLRCSPRSGDLSVYWYQQSLDQGLQFLIQYYNGEERAKGNILERFSAQQFPDLHSELNLSSLELGDSALYFCASSAGLSTDTQYFGPGTRLTVL.

The chain combines TRBV6-2 or TRBV6-3 with TRBJ1-1; D gene uncertain. Per the germline V gene, CDR1 is MNHEY and CDR2 is SVGEGT. V gave up 5 bases and J gave up 2 bases, with 9 bases separating them. The CDR3 loop spans 13 amino acids. CDR3 region: CASSTPINTEAFF. The CDR3, as DNA: TGTGCCAGCAGTACCCCTATCAACACTGAAGCTTTCTTT.

This chain uses TRBV5-6 with TRBJ1-1; no clear D gene. Per germline, CDR1 SGHDT and CDR2 YYEEEE. V was trimmed by 5 bases and J by 4 bases, leaving 15 bases between them. The CDR3 runs 14 residues. This chain's CDR3 is CASSFTNRFTEAFF. The CDR3 DNA reads TGTGCCAGCAGTTTTACGAACAGATTCACTGAAGCTTTCTTT. Full variable domain (rest looked up from reference TRBV5-6 and TRBJ1-1): DAGVTQSPTHLIKTRGQQVTLRCSPKSGHDTVSWYQQALGQGPQFIFQYYEEEERQRGNFPDRFSGHQFPNYSSELNVNALLLGDSALYLCASSFTNRFTEAFFGQGTRLTVV.

The chain combines TRBV6-5 with TRBJ2-5, with 9 bases identical to TRBD2. The CDR3 sequence is 16 residues long. The germline gives CDR1 MNHEY, CDR2 SVGAGI. The V segment lost 2 bases and the J segment 0 bases; nucleotides outside the gene matches: 4. CDR3 sequence reads: CASSYASGGYQETQYF. The CDR3 DNA sequence: TGTGCCAGCAGTTACGCCAGCGGGGGGTACCAAGAGACCCAGTACTTC.

The chain has TRBV9 and TRBJ2-5; 7 nucleotides match TRBD2. The junction had 11 bases not matched to a gene; V was cut back by 4 bases and J by 5 bases. The CDR3 runs 15 residues. In germline, CDR1 is SGDLS, CDR2 YYNGEE. CDR3 DNA: TGTGCCAGCAGCCAGCATGGGGAGGGGAGGGAGACCCAGTACTTC. This sequence encodes CASSQHGEGRETQYF.

The CDR3 sequence is CASSFAQRVGEKLFF. DNA of the CDR3: TGTGCCAGCAGCTTCGCACAAAGAGTCGGGGAAAAACTGTTTTTT. The chain recombines TRBV5-6 with TRBJ1-4, with unresolved D. Germline-derived CDR1 and CDR2 are SGHDT and YYEEEE. This CDR3 is 15 amino acids long. Trimming took 2 bases from V and 8 from J, leaving 16 bases between them. Variable domain in full (rest from reference TRBV5-6 and TRBJ1-4): DAGVTQSPTHLIKTRGQQVTLRCSPKSGHDTVSWYQQALGQGPQFIFQYYEEEERQRGNFPDRFSGHQFPNYSSELNVNALLLGDSALYLCASSFAQRVGEKLFFGSGTQLSVL.

This clone is judged large (0.1 to 1%). V and J are TRBV30 and TRBJ2-5; 8 bases map to TRBD1. This CDR3 has 16 amino acids. Germline CDR1 and CDR2: GTSNPN and SVGIG (reference sequence). Trimming took 0 bases from V and 3 from J; bases not matched to a gene: 9. The CDR3 DNA follows: TGTGCCTGGAGTGTAAGGACAGGGTGGGTTAAAGAGACCCAGTACTTC. Its protein is CAWSVRTGWVKETQYF.

This clone appeared a single time. The chain carries TRBV5-1 and TRBJ1-6; tentative D call: TRBD1 (6 bases). V lost 6 bases and J 9 bases, leaving 19 bases between the germline ends. CDR3 length: 15 residues. Germline loops: CDR1 SGHRS, CDR2 YFSETQ. The CDR3 region is CASTRRSDSGSPLHF. CDR3 coding DNA: TGCGCCAGCACCCGTCGGTCGGACAGTGGTTCACCCCTCCACTTT.

The gene calls are TRBV4-2 and TRBJ2-3; D possibly corresponds to TRBD1 (6 bases). Trimming left V 0 bases short and J 4 bases short, with 8 bases between. CDR1 is LGHNA and CDR2 is YNFKEQ in the germline V gene. This CDR3 contains 14 residues. This CDR3 reads CASSQEGAADTQYF. Here the CDR3 DNA reads TGTGCCAGCAGCCAAGAGGGGGCAGCAGATACGCAGTATTTT.

The rearrangement links TRBV12-3 or TRBV12-4 to TRBJ1-3; no clear D. The ends were cut back, 8 bases at V and 1 base at J, with 6 bases in the middle. The CDR3 sequence is 12 residues long. The CDR3 sequence: CASSPSGNTIYF. CDR3 in DNA: TGTGCCAGCTCCCCGTCTGGAAACACCATATATTTT.

V and J are TRBV19 and TRBJ1-4, with D uncertain. Germline V gene data show CDR1 as LNHDA and CDR2 as SQIVND (reference sequence). Trimming took off 4 bases at V and 1 base at J, with 4 bases between the two ends. The CDR3 length is 13 residues. The CDR3 protein is CASSKQTNEKLFF. CDR3 bases: TGTGCCAGTAGTAAGCAAACTAATGAAAAACTGTTTTTT.

CDR3 in amino acids: CASSQEGDGETQYF. In DNA, the CDR3 is TGTGCCAGCAGCCAAGAAGGGGATGGGGAGACCCAGTACTTC. V and J are TRBV4-2 and TRBJ2-5; D perhaps matches TRBD1 (5 bases). Germline lookup yields CDR1 LGHNA and CDR2 YNFKEQ. The V end lost 0 bases, the J end lost 5 bases, and 10 bases lay between the germline ends. The CDR3 spans 14 residues.

This chain links TRBV19 with TRBJ2-7; maybe TRBD1 (6 bases). Per germline, CDR1 LNHDA and CDR2 SQIVND (reference sequence). There are 15 residues in the CDR3. V gave up 0 bases and J gave up 0 bases, with 9 bases separating them. The CDR3: CASSIDLGASYEQYF. Written as DNA, the CDR3 is TGTGCCAGTAGTATAGACTTGGGGGCCTCCTACGAGCAGTACTTC. Full variable domain (missing parts from reference TRBV19 and TRBJ2-7): DGGITQSPKYLFRKEGQNVTLSCEQNLNHDAMYWYRQDPGQGLRLIYYSQIVNDFQKGDIAEGYSVSREKKESFPLTVTSAQKNPTAFYLCASSIDLGASYEQYFGPGTRLTVT.

The sample holds a few counts of this clone. The rearrangement links TRBV4-1 to TRBJ2-1; D may be TRBD1 (6 bases). The CDR3 runs to 14 residues. Germline CDR1 reads MGHRA; CDR2 reads YSYEKL. V gave up 10 bases and J gave up 0 bases, with 13 bases separating them. The DNA of the CDR3 is TGCGCCATCTCAAGGGACAACTCCTACAATGAGCAGTTCTTC. Amino acid sequence: CAISRDNSYNEQFF.

The rearrangement joins TRBV28 to TRBJ1-4; 7 nucleotides agree with TRBD1. J gave up 8 bases and V 5 bases, and 8 bases lay outside the gene matches. Germline CDR1 is MDHEN and CDR2 is SYDVKM. The CDR3 length is 14 residues. DNA for the CDR3: TGTGCCAGCAGTGTGACAGGGATTTCGGAAAAACTGTTTTTT. It codes for CASSVTGISEKLFF.

The V gene is TRBV15, the J gene TRBJ1-5; 9 nucleotides agree with TRBD1. This CDR3 is 16 amino acids long. Germline V gives CDR1 LNHNV, CDR2 YYDKDF (reference sequence). V gave up 0 bases and J gave up 5 bases; unmatched junction bases: 5. CDR3 amino acids: CATSRDVTGGDQPQHF. In DNA form, the CDR3 reads TGTGCCACCAGCAGAGATGTTACAGGGGGCGATCAGCCCCAGCATTTT.

The rearrangement uses TRBV30 and TRBJ1-1, with D maybe TRBD1 (5 bases). V lost 8 bases to trimming and J lost 1 base, with 8 bases between them. The CDR3 extends over 11 amino acids. The germline gives CDR1 GTSNPN, CDR2 SVGIG (reference sequence). The CDR3, as DNA: TGTGCCCATCAGGGGAACACTGAAGCTTTCTTT. Protein product: CAHQGNTEAFF.

The CDR3 DNA sequence: TGTGCCACCAGCCGAAGACAGGCCGGCAATTCACCCCTCCACTTT. Translating it yields CATSRRQAGNSPLHF. The gene calls are TRBV15 and TRBJ1-6, with a tentative D call TRBD1 (6 bases). Germline V gene lookup returns CDR1 LNHNV and CDR2 YYDKDF (reference sequence). The CDR3 length is 15 residues. V lost 5 bases and J lost 7, with 15 bases in between.